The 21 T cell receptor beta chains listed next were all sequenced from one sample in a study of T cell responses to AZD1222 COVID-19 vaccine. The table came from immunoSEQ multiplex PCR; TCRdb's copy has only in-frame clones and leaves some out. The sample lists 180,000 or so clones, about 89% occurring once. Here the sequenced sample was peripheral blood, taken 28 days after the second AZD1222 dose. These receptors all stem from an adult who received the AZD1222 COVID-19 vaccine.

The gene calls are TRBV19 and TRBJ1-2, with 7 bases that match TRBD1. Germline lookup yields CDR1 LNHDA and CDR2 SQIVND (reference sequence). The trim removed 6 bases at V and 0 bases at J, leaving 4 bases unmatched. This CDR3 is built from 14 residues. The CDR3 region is CASSWGQTNYGYTF. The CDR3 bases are TGTGCCAGTAGCTGGGGACAGACTAACTATGGCTACACCTTC.

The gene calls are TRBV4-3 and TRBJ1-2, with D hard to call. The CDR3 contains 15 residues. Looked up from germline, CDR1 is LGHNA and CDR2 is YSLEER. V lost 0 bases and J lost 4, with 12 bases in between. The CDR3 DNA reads TGCGCCAGCAGCCAAGATCTAGGGCAGGTCTATGGCTACACCTTC. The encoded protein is CASSQDLGQVYGYTF.

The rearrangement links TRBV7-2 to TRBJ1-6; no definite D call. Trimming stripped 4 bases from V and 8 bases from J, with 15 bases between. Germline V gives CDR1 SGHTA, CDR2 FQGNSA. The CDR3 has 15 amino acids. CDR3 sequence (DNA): TGTGCCAGCAGCTCAACCCCTGTGGGCTATTCACCCCTCCACTTT. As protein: CASSSTPVGYSPLHF.

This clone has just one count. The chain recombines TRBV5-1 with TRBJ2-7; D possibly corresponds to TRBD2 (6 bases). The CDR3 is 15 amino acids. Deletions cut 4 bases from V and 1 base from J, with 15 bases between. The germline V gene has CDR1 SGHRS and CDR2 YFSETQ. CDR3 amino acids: CASSPRGSGSYEQYF. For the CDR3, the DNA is TGCGCCAGCAGCCCCCGGGGGAGCGGATCCTACGAGCAGTACTTC.

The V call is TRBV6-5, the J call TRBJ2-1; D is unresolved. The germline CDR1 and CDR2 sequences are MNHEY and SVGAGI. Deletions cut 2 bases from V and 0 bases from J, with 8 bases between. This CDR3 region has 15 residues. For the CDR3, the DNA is TGTGCCAGCAGTTACGTACCCGGCTCCTACAATGAGCAGTTCTTC. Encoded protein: CASSYVPGSYNEQFF.

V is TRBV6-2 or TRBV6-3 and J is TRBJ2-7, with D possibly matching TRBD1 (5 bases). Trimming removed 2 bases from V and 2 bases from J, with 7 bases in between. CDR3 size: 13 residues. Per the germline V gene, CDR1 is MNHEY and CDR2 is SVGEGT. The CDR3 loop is CASSYGRAYEQYF. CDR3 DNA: TGTGCCAGCAGTTACGGCAGGGCCTACGAGCAGTACTTC.

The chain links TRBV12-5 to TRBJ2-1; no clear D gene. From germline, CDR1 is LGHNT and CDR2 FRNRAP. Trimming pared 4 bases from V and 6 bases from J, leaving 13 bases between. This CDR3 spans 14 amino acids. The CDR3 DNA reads TGTGCTAGTGGTTCAGGTGGGCTTGGCAATGAGCAGTTCTTC. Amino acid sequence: CASGSGGLGNEQFF.

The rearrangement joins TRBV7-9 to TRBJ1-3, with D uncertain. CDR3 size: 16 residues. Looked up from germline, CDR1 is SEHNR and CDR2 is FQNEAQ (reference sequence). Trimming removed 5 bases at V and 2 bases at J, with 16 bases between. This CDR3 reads CASSPIPAGTGNTIYF. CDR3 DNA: TGTGCCAGCAGCCCCATCCCGGCTGGAACTGGAAACACCATATATTTT.

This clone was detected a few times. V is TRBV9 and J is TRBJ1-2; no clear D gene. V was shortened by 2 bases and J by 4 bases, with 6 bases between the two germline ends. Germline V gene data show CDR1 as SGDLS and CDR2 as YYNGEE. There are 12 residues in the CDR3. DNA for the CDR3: TGTGCCAGCAGCGTTTACAGCTATGGCTACACCTTC. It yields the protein CASSVYSYGYTF.

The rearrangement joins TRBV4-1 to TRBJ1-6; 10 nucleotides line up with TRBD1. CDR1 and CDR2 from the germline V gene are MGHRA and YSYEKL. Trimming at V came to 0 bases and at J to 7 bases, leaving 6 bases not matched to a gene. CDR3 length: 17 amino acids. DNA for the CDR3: TGCGCCAGCAGCCAAGAGGGGACAGGGGCCGCCAATTCACCCCTCCACTTT. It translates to CASSQEGTGAANSPLHF.

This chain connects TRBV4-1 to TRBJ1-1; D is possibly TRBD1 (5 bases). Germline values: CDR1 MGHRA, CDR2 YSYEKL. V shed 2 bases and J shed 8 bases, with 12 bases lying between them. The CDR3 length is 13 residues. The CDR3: CASSQLHAGEAFF. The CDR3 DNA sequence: TGCGCCAGCAGCCAACTTCATGCAGGGGAAGCTTTCTTT.

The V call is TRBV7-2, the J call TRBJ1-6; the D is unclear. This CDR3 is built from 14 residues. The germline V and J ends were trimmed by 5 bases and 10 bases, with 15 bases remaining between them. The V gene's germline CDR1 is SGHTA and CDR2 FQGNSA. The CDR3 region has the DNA TGTGCCAGCAGCGTTACCACGGGGAACTCACCCCTCCACTTT. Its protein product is CASSVTTGNSPLHF.

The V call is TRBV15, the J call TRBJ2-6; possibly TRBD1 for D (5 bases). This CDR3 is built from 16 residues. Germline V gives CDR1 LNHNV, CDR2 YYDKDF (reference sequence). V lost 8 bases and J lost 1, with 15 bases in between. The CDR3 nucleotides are TGTGCCACCGGCGGCTCAGGGTTGTCTGGGGCCAACGTCCTGACTTTC. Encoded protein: CATGGSGLSGANVLTF.

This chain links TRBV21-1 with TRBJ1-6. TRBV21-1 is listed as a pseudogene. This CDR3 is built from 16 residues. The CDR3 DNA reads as TGTGCCAGCAGCCCTTGCGGCAGTCCTTATAATTCACCCCTCCACTTT. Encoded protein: CASSPCGSPYNSPLHF.

CDR3 protein: CASRWTDNSNQPQHF. The CDR3 bases are TGTGCCAGCAGATGGACGGATAATAGCAATCAGCCCCAGCATTTT. This chain links TRBV5-5 with TRBJ1-5; D unresolved. The CDR3 runs 15 residues. CDR1 is SGHKS and CDR2 is YYEKEE in the germline V gene (reference sequence). The germline V and J ends were trimmed by 5 bases and 0 bases, with 12 bases remaining between them.

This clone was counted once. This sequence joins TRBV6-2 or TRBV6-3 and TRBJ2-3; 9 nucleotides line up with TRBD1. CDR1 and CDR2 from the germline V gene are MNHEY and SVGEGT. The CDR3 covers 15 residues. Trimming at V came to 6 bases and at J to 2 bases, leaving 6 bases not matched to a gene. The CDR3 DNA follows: TGTGCCAGCAGCTGGACAGGGGCCGCCACAGATACGCAGTATTTT. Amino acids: CASSWTGAATDTQYF.

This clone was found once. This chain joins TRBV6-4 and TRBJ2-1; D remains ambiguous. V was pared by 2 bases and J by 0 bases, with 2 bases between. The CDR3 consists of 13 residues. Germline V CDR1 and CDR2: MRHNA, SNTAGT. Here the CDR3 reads CASSDSSYNEQFF. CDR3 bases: TGTGCCAGCAGTGACAGCTCCTACAATGAGCAGTTCTTC.

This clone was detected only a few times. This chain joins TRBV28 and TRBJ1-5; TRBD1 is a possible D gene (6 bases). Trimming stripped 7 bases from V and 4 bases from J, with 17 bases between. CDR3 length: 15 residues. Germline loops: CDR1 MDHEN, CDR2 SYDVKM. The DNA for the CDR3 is TGTGCCAGCACTCTCGCGGGGGCACTAAATCAGCCCCAGCATTTT. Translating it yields CASTLAGALNQPQHF.

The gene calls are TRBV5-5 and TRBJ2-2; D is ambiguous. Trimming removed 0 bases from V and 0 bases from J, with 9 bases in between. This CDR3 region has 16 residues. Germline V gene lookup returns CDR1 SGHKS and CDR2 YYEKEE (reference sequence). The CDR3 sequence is CASSLGSRSNTGELFF. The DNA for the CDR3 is TGTGCCAGCAGCTTGGGGTCGAGGTCGAACACCGGGGAGCTGTTTTTT.

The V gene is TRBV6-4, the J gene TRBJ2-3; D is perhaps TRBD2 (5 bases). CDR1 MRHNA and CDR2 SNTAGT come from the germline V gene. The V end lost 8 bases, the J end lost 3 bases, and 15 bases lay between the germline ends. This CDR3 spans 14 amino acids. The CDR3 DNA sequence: TGTGCCAGCTCAGAGCGGATTAAGACAGATACGCAGTATTTT. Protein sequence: CASSERIKTDTQYF.

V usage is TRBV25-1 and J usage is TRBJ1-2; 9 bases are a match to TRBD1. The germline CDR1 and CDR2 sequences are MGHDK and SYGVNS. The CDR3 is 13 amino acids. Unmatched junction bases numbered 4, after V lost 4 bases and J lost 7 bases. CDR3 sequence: CASSAGTGLGYTF. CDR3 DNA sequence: TGTGCCAGCAGTGCCGGGACAGGGCTTGGCTACACCTTC.